The next 28 T cell receptor beta chains were all read from a single sample in a study of T cells in Graves' hyperthyroidism and ophthalmopathy (dated by TCRdb to about 2019). The method behind the library was multiplex PCR. The sequencer was an Illumina HiSeq 2000. The TCR beta CDR3 regions were amplified from the RNA transcripts. The TCR CDR3 was subjected to a first round of RT-PCR using the HTBI primer set and the Qiagen OneStep RT-PCR kit. TCRdb passed the public sequencing reads through fastp at Q25 and MiXCR, retaining productive beta sequences. CDR3 protein sequences are deduplicated, and each keeps its most common genes and DNA. This sample is represented by 550,000 to 850,000 distinct CDR3 sequences; 15% to 20% of them were singletons. The ten biggest clones cover over 15% of the sample. Sequencing used blood. The receptors shown here come from a woman in her fifties or sixties with Graves' hyperthyroidism that later progressed to Graves' ophthalmopathy.

This clonotype was recorded many times. V gene TRBV7-6 combines with J gene TRBJ2-7, with 12 positions matching TRBD1. The J segment lost 5 bases and the V segment lost 5 bases, leaving 10 bases of the junction unmatched. Germline assignment: CDR1 SGHVS and CDR2 FNYEAQ. This CDR3 comprises 16 residues. This CDR3 is CASSTNAGTGGHEQYF. CDR3 in DNA: TGTGCCAGCAGCACGAACGCCGGGACAGGGGGCCACGAGCAGTACTTC.

The chain uses TRBV29-1 and TRBJ2-7; no reliable D call. The germline CDR1 and CDR2 sequences are SQVTM and ANQGSEA. The length of the CDR3 is 12 residues. Between the trimmed V and J ends, which lost 7 bases and 0 bases, there was a span of 10 bases. The CDR3 loop reads CSASESSYEQYF. The CDR3 nucleotides read TGCAGCGCCAGCGAAAGCTCCTACGAGCAGTACTTC.

V and J are TRBV5-6 and TRBJ2-7, with a weak D call TRBD1 (5 bases). The V end was cut by 0 bases, the J end by 3 bases, with 10 bases between. The V gene's germline CDR1 is SGHDT and CDR2 YYEEEE. This CDR3 region has 14 residues. The CDR3 loop is CASSLGAGNYEQYF. The CDR3 nucleotides read TGTGCCAGCAGCTTGGGGGCAGGGAACTACGAGCAGTACTTC.

This clonotype was counted only a few times. The chain couples TRBV5-6 to TRBJ2-7; the D gene is possibly TRBD1 (7 bases). Trimming removed 4 bases at V and 1 base at J, with 9 bases between. The CDR3 spans 13 residues. Germline V CDR1 and CDR2: SGHDT, YYEEEE. CDR3 DNA sequence: TGTGCCAGCAGCGCGGGACAGTCCTACGAGCAGTACTTC. It yields the protein CASSAGQSYEQYF. The full variable domain, in which reference TRBV5-6 and TRBJ2-7 provide the parts outside the CDR3, is DAGVTQSPTHLIKTRGQQVTLRCSPKSGHDTVSWYQQALGQGPQFIFQYYEEEERQRGNFPDRFSGHQFPNYSSELNVNALLLGDSALYLCASSAGQSYEQYFGPGTRLTVT.

Points on this clonotype: One end of the junction fails to match germline, which may point to a read error. CDR3 residues: CASSSRGLTNEKLFF. The DNA for the CDR3 is TGTGCCAGCAGTTCCAGGGGACTAACTAATGAAAAACTGTTTTTT. This chain links TRBV10-1 with TRBJ1-4, with a weak D call TRBD1 (6 bases). The germline V gene encodes CDR1 WNHNN and CDR2 SYGVQD (reference sequence). This CDR3 region has 15 residues.

This clonotype was recorded many times. V gene TRBV11-2 combines with J gene TRBJ2-7; no clear D. The CDR3 runs 12 residues. Between the trimmed V and J ends, which lost 1 base and 3 bases, there was a span of 4 bases. CDR1 and CDR2 (germline): SGHAT, FQNNGV. The CDR3 nucleotides read TGTGCCAGCAGCTTAGGTCTCTACGAGCAGTACTTC. This codes for CASSLGLYEQYF.

This clonotype occurred many times. The rearrangement joins TRBV9 to TRBJ2-1; possibly TRBD1 for D (6 bases). The V gene lost 3 bases and the J gene lost 1 base, with 11 bases spanning the gap. CDR3 length: 15 residues. The germline CDR1 and CDR2 sequences are SGDLS and YYNGEE. The CDR3 loop is CASSEQTGSYNEQFF. CDR3 in DNA: TGTGCCAGCAGCGAGCAGACAGGATCCTACAATGAGCAGTTCTTC.

This chain joins TRBV9 and TRBJ2-3, with 13 positions matching TRBD2. V dropped 3 bases and J dropped 0; count of bases not matched to a gene: 10. This CDR3 is 19 amino acids long. The V gene's germline CDR1 is SGDLS and CDR2 YYNGEE. The CDR3 loop is CASSERGTSGAGSTDTQYF. CDR3 sequence (DNA): TGTGCCAGCAGCGAGAGGGGGACTAGCGGGGCCGGAAGCACAGATACGCAGTATTTT.

This clonotype was observed many times. This chain connects TRBV2 to TRBJ2-7; D gene uncertain. Germline V gene data show CDR1 as SNHLY and CDR2 as FYNNEI. The length of the CDR3 is 12 residues. V was cut by 7 bases and J by 5 bases, with 12 bases left in between. In DNA form, the CDR3 reads TGTGCCAGCAAGGTCCTTTCGGACGAGCAGTACTTC. Encoded protein: CASKVLSDEQYF.

The V gene is TRBV6-1, the J gene TRBJ1-3; D is unclear. Germline V gene sequence: CDR1 MNHNS, CDR2 SASEGT. CDR3 length: 15 residues. V gave up 7 bases and J gave up 3 bases, with 16 bases separating them. Written as DNA, the CDR3 is TGTGCCAGCACCCGATCTCAGGTCCATGGAAACACCATATATTTT. It yields the protein CASTRSQVHGNTIYF.

The V call is TRBV28, the J call TRBJ1-4; TRBD1 agrees at 8 bases. There are 15 residues in the CDR3. The germline V gene encodes CDR1 MDHEN and CDR2 SYDVKM. V was clipped by 4 bases and J by 3 bases; unmatched bases: 4. The CDR3 spells CASSSSGGPNEKLFF. CDR3 nucleotides: TGTGCCAGCAGTTCATCAGGGGGCCCTAATGAAAAACTGTTTTTT.

The chain uses TRBV5-1 and TRBJ1-1; D unresolved. CDR1 and CDR2 (germline): SGHRS, YFSETQ. V gave up 7 bases and J gave up 6 bases, with 22 bases separating them. There are 15 residues in the CDR3. In DNA, the CDR3 is TGCGCCAGCTCTCCTACGAGGAGCCTGGACCCTGAAGCTTTCTTT. It translates to CASSPTRSLDPEAFF.

This clonotype was observed a single time. The J gene is TRBJ2-3, the V gene TRBV9; D may be TRBD1 (6 bases). This CDR3 has 13 amino acids. CDR1 is SGDLS, CDR2 YYNGEE, per germline. V was clipped by 3 bases and J by 4 bases, with 9 bases between them. CDR3 loop: CASSATGPDTQYF. As DNA, the CDR3 is TGTGCCAGCAGCGCTACAGGGCCAGATACGCAGTATTTT.

This clonotype was recorded at least ten times. The V gene is TRBV6-1, the J gene TRBJ1-2; a weak D match, TRBD1 (5 bases). Germline V lookup: CDR1 MNHNS, CDR2 SASEGT. V lost 0 bases to trimming and J lost 7 bases, with 12 bases between them. The CDR3 is 14 amino acids. The chain's CDR3 is CASSEAKSGLGYTF. CDR3 DNA sequence: TGTGCCAGCAGTGAAGCGAAATCGGGGCTTGGCTACACCTTC.

The rearrangement links TRBV20-1 to TRBJ1-5; D perhaps matches TRBD1 (5 bases). CDR3 size: 14 residues. V lost 0 bases to trimming and J lost 4 bases, with 10 bases between them. The V gene's germline CDR1 is DFQATT and CDR2 SNEGSKA (reference sequence). CDR3 coding DNA: TGCAGTGCTAGAGATTGGGGGGGAAATCAGCCCCAGCATTTT. Translated, it gives CSARDWGGNQPQHF.

This chain links TRBV28 with TRBJ2-7; the D gene is possibly TRBD2 (7 bases). Deletions cut 2 bases from V and 2 bases from J, with 19 bases between. The CDR3 loop spans 17 amino acids. In germline, CDR1 is MDHEN, CDR2 SYDVKM. This chain's CDR3 is CASSLGALGAGAYEQYF. The CDR3 nucleotides are TGTGCCAGCAGTTTAGGTGCCCTGGGGGCGGGGGCCTACGAGCAGTACTTC.

This clonotype was observed a few times. The V and J genes are TRBV12-5 and TRBJ1-5; 8 bases agree with TRBD1. Germline V gives CDR1 LGHNT, CDR2 FRNRAP. This CDR3 contains 13 residues. Trimming took 8 bases from V and 4 from J; bases not matched to a gene: 4. The DNA of the CDR3 is TGTGCTAGTACGGACAGGGCAAATCAGCCCCAGCATTTT. Its translation: CASTDRANQPQHF.

This clonotype was seen more than once but under ten times. A much larger clone differs by one base, so this may be a read error. The J gene is TRBJ2-7, the V gene TRBV7-2; D ambiguous. This CDR3 is 14 amino acids long. Trimming left V 1 base short and J 3 bases short, with 10 bases between. CDR1 and CDR2 (germline): SGHTA, FQGNSA. CDR3 in DNA: TGTGCCAGCAGCTTAGTACCCTGGGGCTACGAGCAGTACTTC. Its protein is CASSLVPWGYEQYF.

In its sample, this clonotype was seen many times. The gene calls are TRBV5-6 and TRBJ2-1; 7 nucleotides agree with TRBD2. The CDR3 spans 16 residues. V lost 4 bases, J lost 8 bases, and 15 bases stayed unmatched. Germline V gene data show CDR1 as SGHDT and CDR2 as YYEEEE. Here the CDR3 reads CASSHLSRGGGYEQFF. The CDR3 DNA sequence: TGTGCCAGCAGCCACCTCTCTCGCGGGGGTGGCTATGAGCAGTTCTTC.

A remark on this clonotype: A much more abundant neighbour one base away suggests this may be a read error. The V gene is TRBV6-1, the J gene TRBJ2-7, with D unresolved. Looked up from germline, CDR1 is MNHNS and CDR2 is SASEGT. Trimming left V 3 bases short and J 5 bases short, with 17 bases between. The CDR3 runs to 15 residues. The CDR3 DNA is TGTGCCAGCAGTGAGTCGACGTCGGTTGGCGACGAGCAGTACTTC. It translates to CASSESTSVGDEQYF.

There are a few counts of this clonotype. The J gene is TRBJ1-4, the V gene TRBV5-1, with 8 positions matching TRBD1. Unmatched junction bases numbered 12, after V lost 3 bases and J lost 8 bases. CDR1 and CDR2 (germline): SGHRS, YFSETQ. This CDR3 region has 16 residues. The CDR3, as DNA: TGCGCCAGCAGCTGGGGGAGGACAGGGTTTCAAGAAAAACTGTTTTTT. It codes for CASSWGRTGFQEKLFF.

The sample holds many counts of this clonotype. The chain joins TRBV12-5 to TRBJ1-2; D may be TRBD1 (6 bases). The CDR3 sequence is 16 residues long. Per germline, CDR1 LGHNT and CDR2 FRNRAP. Trimming removed 0 bases at V and 6 bases at J, with 17 bases between. The DNA of the CDR3 is TGTGCTAGTGGTTTGGTAAGGGCAGGGGATAAAGATGGCTACACCTTC. Encoded protein: CASGLVRAGDKDGYTF. The full variable domain, completed using reference TRBV12-5 and TRBJ1-2, is DARVTQTPRHKVTEMGQEVTMRCQPILGHNTVFWYRQTMMQGLELLAYFRNRAPLDDSGMPKDRFSAEMPDATLATLKIQPSEPRDSAVYFCASGLVRAGDKDGYTFGSGTRLTVV.

The chain carries TRBV6-5 and TRBJ2-5; D gene ambiguous. In germline, CDR1 is MNHEY, CDR2 SVGAGI. This CDR3 has 13 amino acids. V lost 5 bases and J 4 bases, leaving 11 bases between the germline ends. CDR3 nucleotides: TGTGCCAGCAGTATACTACGTCTAGAGACCCAGTACTTC. Translation gives CASSILRLETQYF.

This clonotype was picked up many times. The chain recombines TRBV5-1 with TRBJ2-7; TRBD1 matches 8 bases. CDR3 length: 13 amino acids. V lost 4 bases, J lost 5 bases, and 5 bases stayed unmatched. From germline, CDR1 is SGHRS and CDR2 YFSETQ. This CDR3 reads CASSMDRDDEQYF. CDR3 sequence (DNA): TGCGCCAGCAGCATGGACAGGGACGACGAGCAGTACTTC.

The CDR3 DNA sequence: TGTGCCAACAGCCAAGGGGGGGGTCCGGGGACGCAGTATTTT. Protein sequence: CANSQGGGPGTQYF. This rearrangement joins TRBV12-3 or TRBV12-4 to TRBJ2-3, with D perhaps matching TRBD2 (7 bases). The CDR3 has 14 residues. Trimming cost V 10 bases and J 9 bases, with 23 bases left between them.

The chain employs TRBV10-3 and TRBJ1-1; TRBD1 might be the D (5 bases). Trimming took off 6 bases at V and 1 base at J, with 12 bases between the two ends. The CDR3 sequence is 14 residues long. The germline V gene encodes CDR1 ENHRY and CDR2 SYGVKD. CDR3 sequence: CAIRSGLRNTEAFF. CDR3 coding DNA: TGTGCCATCAGGTCGGGACTGAGGAACACTGAAGCTTTCTTT.

This clonotype has ten or more counts. This chain connects TRBV2 to TRBJ1-2; 8 nucleotides line up with TRBD1. V dropped 2 bases and J dropped 4; count of bases not matched to a gene: 9. The CDR3 runs 16 residues. Germline loops: CDR1 SNHLY, CDR2 FYNNEI. The CDR3 sequence is CASSEPRDRRTYGYTF. The CDR3 DNA follows: TGTGCCAGCAGTGAACCCCGGGACAGGAGAACCTATGGCTACACCTTC. Full variable domain (rest looked up from reference TRBV2 and TRBJ1-2): EPEVTQTPSHQVTQMGQEVILRCVPISNHLYFYWYRQILGQKVEFLVSFYNNEISEKSEIFDDQFSVERPDGSNFTLKIRSTKLEDSAMYFCASSEPRDRRTYGYTFGSGTRLTVV.

This clonotype was recorded at least ten times. The CDR3 bases are TGTGCCAGCAGCAGGACTCAATCCACAGATACGCAGTATTTT. It encodes CASSRTQSTDTQYF. This chain joins TRBV6-1 and TRBJ2-3; TRBD2 is a possible D gene (5 bases). The CDR3 covers 14 residues. V gave up 6 bases and J gave up 2 bases, with 12 bases separating them. Germline CDR1 reads MNHNS; CDR2 reads SASEGT.